This TCR beta chain was sequenced during a study of Ad26.COV2.S vaccination and SARS-CoV-2 variants. Regarding the study as a whole: Overall T cell responses may have been underestimated by the analyses of TCR breadth and depth.

Repertoires were generated with immunoSEQ multiplex PCR, while TCRdb's copy carries only in-frame clones and drops some. Among about 480,000 clones, around 88% were seen once, and the ten largest hold about 13%. With 6 bases removed from V and 4 bases from J, the gap between germline ends came to 6 bases. The CDR3 is made up of 11 amino acids. The germline CDR1 and CDR2 sequences are KGHSH and LQKENI. Details on this clone: The antigen is unknown.

The treatment denotes: about 20 received Ad26.COV2.S at low or high dose, single or two shots; roughly 5 received placebo; per-sample allocation not given. After the first vaccine or placebo injection, samples were drawn on day 63. Sequencing was performed on peripheral blood, taken in a trial of Ad26.COV2.S vaccine versus placebo. The rearrangement uses TRBV18 and TRBJ1-1, with a weak D call TRBD1 (5 bases). This TCR derives from a person aged 18-65 years who received the Ad26.COV2.S COVID-19 vaccine or a placebo. Here the CDR3 DNA reads TGTGCCAGCTCGGGGGGCACTGAAGCTTTCTTT. It encodes CASSGGTEAFF.